What follows are 13 T cell receptor beta chains derived from one specimen sequenced in a study of somatic mutations in T cells in chronic GVHD. Assay: immunoSEQ multiplex PCR; the TCRdb copy retains only in-frame clones and omits some. This table holds 12,000 to 15,000 clones, roughly 78% found once. Sequenced: Vbeta20-negative CD4+ T cells from blood. These receptors came from a male patient aged 50 to 59 with chronic graft-versus-host disease. Some T cells may have come from the graft donor.

This sequence joins TRBV2 and TRBJ2-1; 10 bases agree with TRBD2. The CDR3 totals 15 residues. Germline trimming cut 2 bases from V and 5 bases from J; bases unmatched to any gene: 3. Germline values: CDR1 SNHLY, CDR2 FYNNEI. The CDR3 region has the DNA TGTGCCAGCAGTGAAAAGCGGGAGGGCCACAATGAGCAGTTCTTC. Its translation is CASSEKREGHNEQFF.

The chain is built from TRBV5-5 and TRBJ2-1; 13 bases fit TRBD2. The J segment lost 5 bases and the V segment lost 4 bases, leaving 3 bases of the junction unmatched. There are 15 residues in the CDR3. Germline-derived CDR1 and CDR2 are SGHKS and YYEKEE (reference sequence). The CDR3 DNA is TGTGCCAGCAGCATAGGACTAGCGGGGGACAATGAGCAGTTCTTC. Protein sequence: CASSIGLAGDNEQFF.

The rearrangement uses TRBV9 and TRBJ2-2, with 8 bases matching TRBD2. In germline, CDR1 is SGDLS, CDR2 YYNGEE. Losses at the gene ends were 1 base for V and 3 bases for J; bases not matched to a gene: 8. The CDR3 contains 17 residues. CDR3 sequence reads: CASSVLSGLGDTGELFF. The CDR3 nucleotides are TGTGCCAGCAGCGTATTGTCGGGACTAGGGGACACCGGGGAGCTGTTTTTT. Full variable domain (rest looked up from reference TRBV9 and TRBJ2-2): DSGVTQTPKHLITATGQRVTLRCSPRSGDLSVYWYQQSLDQGLQFLIQYYNGEERAKGNILERFSAQQFPDLHSELNLSSLELGDSALYFCASSVLSGLGDTGELFFGEGSRLTVL.

The J gene is TRBJ1-1, the V gene TRBV29-1; D is ambiguous. The CDR3 length is 13 residues. CDR1 and CDR2 (germline): SQVTM, ANQGSEA. The V gene lost 5 bases and the J gene lost 4 bases, with 14 bases spanning the gap. CDR3 DNA: TGCAGCGTTCTGGAGAATATCGGCACTGAAGCTTTCTTT. It encodes CSVLENIGTEAFF.

By sample fraction, this clone is medium-sized. V is TRBV2 and J is TRBJ1-5; D ambiguous. Germline values: CDR1 SNHLY, CDR2 FYNNEI. This CDR3 region has 15 residues. Trimming left V 3 bases short and J 0 bases short, with 9 bases between. The CDR3 protein is CASSDGRNSNQPQHF. CDR3 in DNA: TGTGCCAGCAGTGATGGCAGGAATAGCAATCAGCCCCAGCATTTT. The variable domain in full, with the rest retrieved from reference TRBV2 and TRBJ1-5, is EPEVTQTPSHQVTQMGQEVILRCVPISNHLYFYWYRQILGQKVEFLVSFYNNEISEKSEIFDDQFSVERPDGSNFTLKIRSTKLEDSAMYFCASSDGRNSNQPQHFGDGTRLSIL.

The rearrangement joins TRBV7-8 to TRBJ2-1; the match to TRBD2 covers 15 bases. The germline CDR1 and CDR2 sequences are SGHVS and FQNEAQ. The V and J ends lost 4 bases and 1 base, in that order; junction bases with no gene match: 8. The CDR3 is 19 residues long. The CDR3 DNA reads as TGTGCCAGCAGCTCACTCGGACTAGCGGGAGGGTTGTCCTACAATGAGCAGTTCTTC. This translates into CASSSLGLAGGLSYNEQFF.

In its sample, this clone was seen a few times. This rearrangement joins TRBV6-6 to TRBJ2-7, with TRBD2 matching 11 bases. Germline V lookup: CDR1 MNHNY, CDR2 SVGAGI (reference sequence). V lost 7 bases to trimming and J lost 6 bases; unmatched junction nucleotides: 8. The CDR3 is 14 residues long. The CDR3 nucleotides read TGTGCCAGCACCCAACTAGCGGGAGCCCCCGAGCAGTACTTC. Its translation is CASTQLAGAPEQYF.

This clone showed up just once. The chain recombines TRBV9 with TRBJ2-5; D remains ambiguous. Germline lookup yields CDR1 SGDLS and CDR2 YYNGEE. The CDR3 has 14 residues. V lost 0 bases to trimming and J lost 0 bases, with 6 bases between them. The CDR3, as DNA: TGTGCCAGCAGCGTAGGGGCTCACCAAGAGACCCAGTACTTC. Its translation: CASSVGAHQETQYF.

V gene TRBV6-4 combines with J gene TRBJ2-3; 11 positions match TRBD2. The CDR3 loop spans 16 amino acids. CDR1 and CDR2 (germline): MRHNA, SNTAGT. V shed 0 bases and J 5 bases; nucleotides not matched to a gene: 4. CDR3 nucleotides: TGTGCCAGCAGTGACTCTGGACTAGCGGGCTTAGATACGCAGTATTTT. Amino acids: CASSDSGLAGLDTQYF.

This clone was counted a few times. The genes are TRBV6-5 and TRBJ1-3, with 8 bases aligning to TRBD1. Germline assignment: CDR1 MNHEY and CDR2 SVGAGI. The V and J ends lost 5 bases and 3 bases, in that order; junction bases with no gene match: 3. The CDR3 sequence is 14 residues long. DNA of the CDR3: TGTGCCAGCAGTAAGACAGGGGATGGAAACACCATATATTTT. Protein: CASSKTGDGNTIYF.

The chain combines TRBV27 with TRBJ2-5; D ambiguous. V was shortened by 3 bases and J by 5 bases, with 10 bases between the two germline ends. CDR1 is MNHEY and CDR2 is SMNVEV in the germline V gene (reference sequence). This CDR3 has 13 amino acids. The CDR3 region is CASSFRGPETQYF. Here the CDR3 DNA reads TGTGCCAGCAGTTTCCGTGGGCCGGAGACCCAGTACTTC.

V and J are TRBV28 and TRBJ2-1; 7 bases line up with TRBD2. The CDR3 spans 15 residues. With V trimmed by 5 bases and J by 8 bases, 12 bases remained unmatched. Germline CDR1 MDHEN, CDR2 SYDVKM. The CDR3 nucleotides are TGTGCCAGCAGTCGACCTGGCGGGAGTGTCGATGAGCAGTTCTTC. Translation: CASSRPGGSVDEQFF. Using reference TRBV28 and TRBJ2-1 for the parts outside the CDR3, the full variable domain is DVKVTQSSRYLVKRTGEKVFLECVQDMDHENMFWYRQDPGLGLRLIYFSYDVKMKEKGDIPEGYSVSREKKERFSLILESASTNQTSMYLCASSRPGGSVDEQFFGPGTRLTVL.

This clone occurred a few times. The chain employs TRBV27 and TRBJ2-2, with D unclear. This CDR3 is 13 amino acids long. The germline V gene has CDR1 MNHEY and CDR2 SMNVEV (reference sequence). V was pared by 5 bases and J by 10 bases, with 14 bases between. This CDR3 is CASSPFGTKELFF. In nucleotides, the CDR3 is TGTGCCAGCAGTCCGTTTGGCACTAAGGAGCTGTTTTTT.